This T cell receptor beta chain appears in the sequencing data of a study of cytotoxic CD8 clonotypes in ibrutinib-treated CLL. Study-level information: A median 12 months of treatment, range 6 to 36, preceded the collection of response samples. Per sample, productive templates averaged 255,043 and productive rearrangements averaged approximately 92,000.

In germline, CDR1 is MNHNS, CDR2 SASEGT. The CDR3 consists of 15 residues. Sequencing was performed with immunoSEQ multiplex PCR; in TCRdb, only in-frame clones are kept and a portion is missing. The sample holds 55,000 to 85,000 clones, about nine tenths seen once. Concerning this clone: Germline is not matched at one junction end, which may reflect a read error.

Genomic DNA in an amount of approximately 1.9 micrograms was extracted from cryopreserved PBMCs and used for the preparation of TCR beta libraries. The V gene is TRBV6-1, the J gene TRBJ2-3, with D possibly being TRBD2 (6 bases). This clonotype was obtained from a human donor with chronic lymphocytic leukemia. Here the sequenced sample was PBMCs, taken after 12 months of ibrutinib treatment. CDR3 nucleotides: TGTGCCACCAGTCCAGCGGGTACTAGCACAGATACGCAGTATTTT. This encodes CATSPAGTSTDTQYF.